This TCR beta chain was sequenced for a study of T cell responses to AZD1222 COVID-19 vaccine. Points from the study as a whole: Without day 14 samples, only post-peak T cell repertoires were studied.

A word on this clone: No antigen is known for it.

The protocol was immunoSEQ multiplex PCR, while the TCRdb copy is restricted to in-frame clones and leaves out a portion. The sample includes 150,000 to 200,000 clones, around nine tenths of them seen just once. The germline V gene has CDR1 SGHTA and CDR2 FQGTGA. The CDR3 contains 16 residues. The J segment lost 4 bases and the V segment lost 2 bases, leaving 8 bases of the junction unmatched. The gene calls are TRBV7-3 and TRBJ2-1; 7 nucleotides match TRBD2. This TCR came from an adult in good health. The material was peripheral blood, obtained on day 0 of AZD1222 vaccination. The CDR3 loop reads CASSLGSPGGYNEQFF. CDR3 DNA sequence: TGTGCCAGCAGCTTAGGCTCGCCGGGGGGTTACAATGAGCAGTTCTTC.